This T cell receptor (beta chain) originates from a study of blood T cell repertoires in COVID-19. Looking at the study overall: The samples span acute and convalescent COVID-19 from the United States, Italy and Spain. PBMCs, B-cell-depleted T cells, or T cells provided the cDNA or gDNA that made up the material.

Germline CDR1 reads DFQATT; CDR2 reads SNEGSKA (reference sequence). The CDR3 has 14 amino acids. V lost 3 bases and J lost 1, with 12 bases in between. Original data processing: Reference gene primer amplification yielded estimated nucleated cell counts. The assay was immunoSEQ multiplex PCR, and TCRdb's table has in-frame clones only and misses some. V, J and clone size are taken as reported in that table, and D and trimming were inferred from the DNA itself. The sample yields some 80,000 clones, approximately 80% seen once. This chain connects TRBV20-1 to TRBJ2-5; possible D gene TRBD2, 6 bases. This TCR was sampled from a woman in her 70s with acute or convalescent COVID-19. Sequenced: peripheral blood. The CDR3: CSASRAGTQETQYF. The DNA of the CDR3 is TGCAGTGCTAGTAGGGCGGGAACCCAAGAGACCCAGTACTTC.